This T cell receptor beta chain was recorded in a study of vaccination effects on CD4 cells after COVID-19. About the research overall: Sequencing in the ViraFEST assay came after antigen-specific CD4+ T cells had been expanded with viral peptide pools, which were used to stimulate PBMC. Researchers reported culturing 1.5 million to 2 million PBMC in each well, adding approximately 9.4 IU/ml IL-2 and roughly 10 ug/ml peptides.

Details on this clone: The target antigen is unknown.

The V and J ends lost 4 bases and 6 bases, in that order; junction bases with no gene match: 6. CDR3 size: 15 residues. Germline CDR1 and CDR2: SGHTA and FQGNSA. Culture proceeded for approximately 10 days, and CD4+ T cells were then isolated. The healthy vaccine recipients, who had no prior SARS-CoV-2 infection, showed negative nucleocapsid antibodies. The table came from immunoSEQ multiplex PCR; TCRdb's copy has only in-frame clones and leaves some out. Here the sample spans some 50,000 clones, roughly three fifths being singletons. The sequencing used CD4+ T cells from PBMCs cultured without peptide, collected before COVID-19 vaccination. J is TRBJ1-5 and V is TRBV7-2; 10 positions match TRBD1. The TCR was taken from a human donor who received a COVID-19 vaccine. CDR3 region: CASSSGTGVRQPQHF. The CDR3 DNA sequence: TGTGCCAGCAGCTCCGGGACAGGGGTGCGTCAGCCCCAGCATTTT.